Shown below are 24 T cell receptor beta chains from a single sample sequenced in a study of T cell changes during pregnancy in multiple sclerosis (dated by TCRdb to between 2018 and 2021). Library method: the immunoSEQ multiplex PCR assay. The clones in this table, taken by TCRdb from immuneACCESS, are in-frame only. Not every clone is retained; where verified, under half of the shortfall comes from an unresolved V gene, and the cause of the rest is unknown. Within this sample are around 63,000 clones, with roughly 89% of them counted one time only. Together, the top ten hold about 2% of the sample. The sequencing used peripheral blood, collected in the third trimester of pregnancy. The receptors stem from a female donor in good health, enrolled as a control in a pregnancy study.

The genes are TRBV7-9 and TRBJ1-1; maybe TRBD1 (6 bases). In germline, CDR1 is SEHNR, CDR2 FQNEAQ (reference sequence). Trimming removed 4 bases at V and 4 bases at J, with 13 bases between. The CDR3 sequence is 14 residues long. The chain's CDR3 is CASSSQGPSTEAFF. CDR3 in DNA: TGTGCCAGCAGCTCCCAGGGGCCGAGCACTGAAGCTTTCTTT.

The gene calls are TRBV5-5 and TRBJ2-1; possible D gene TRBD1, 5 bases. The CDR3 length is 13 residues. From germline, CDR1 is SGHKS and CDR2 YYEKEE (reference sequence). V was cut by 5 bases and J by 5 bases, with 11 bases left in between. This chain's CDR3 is CASSKGFNNEQFF. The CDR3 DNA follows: TGTGCCAGCAGTAAGGGGTTCAACAATGAGCAGTTCTTC.

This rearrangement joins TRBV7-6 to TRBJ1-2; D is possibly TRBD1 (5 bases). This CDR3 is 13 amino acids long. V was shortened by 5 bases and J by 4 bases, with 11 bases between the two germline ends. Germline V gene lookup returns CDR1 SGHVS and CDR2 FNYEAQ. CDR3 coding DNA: TGTGCCAGCAGCCCCAACCAGGGCTATGGCTACACCTTC. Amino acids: CASSPNQGYGYTF.

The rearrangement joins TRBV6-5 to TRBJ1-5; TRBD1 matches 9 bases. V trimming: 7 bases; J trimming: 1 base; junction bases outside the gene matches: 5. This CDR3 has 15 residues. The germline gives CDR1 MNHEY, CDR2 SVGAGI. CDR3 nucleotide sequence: TGTGCCAGCACCGGGGACAGGGCGAGCAATCAGCCCCAGCATTTT. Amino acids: CASTGDRASNQPQHF.

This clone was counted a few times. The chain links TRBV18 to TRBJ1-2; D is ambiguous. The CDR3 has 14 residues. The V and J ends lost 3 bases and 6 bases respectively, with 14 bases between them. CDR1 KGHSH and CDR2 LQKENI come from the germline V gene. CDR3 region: CASSPPGLEDGYTF. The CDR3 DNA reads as TGTGCCAGCTCACCCCCGGGTCTAGAGGATGGCTACACCTTC.

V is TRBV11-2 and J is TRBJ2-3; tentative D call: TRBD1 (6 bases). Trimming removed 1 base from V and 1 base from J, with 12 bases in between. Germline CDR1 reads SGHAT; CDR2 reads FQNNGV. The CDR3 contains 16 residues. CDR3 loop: CASSLGGTKGTDTQYF. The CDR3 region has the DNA TGTGCCAGCAGCTTAGGGGGGACAAAGGGCACAGATACGCAGTATTTT.

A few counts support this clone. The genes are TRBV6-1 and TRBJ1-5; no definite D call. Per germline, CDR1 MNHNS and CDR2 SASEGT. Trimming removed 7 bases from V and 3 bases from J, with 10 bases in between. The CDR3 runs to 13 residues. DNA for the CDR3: TGTGCCAGCATCTACGCACCCAATCAGCCCCAGCATTTT. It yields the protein CASIYAPNQPQHF.

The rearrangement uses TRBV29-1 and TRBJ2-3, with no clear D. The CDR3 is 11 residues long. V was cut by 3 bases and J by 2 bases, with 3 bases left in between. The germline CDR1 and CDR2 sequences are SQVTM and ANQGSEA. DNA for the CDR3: TGCAGCGTTGACCTCACAGATACGCAGTATTTT. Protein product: CSVDLTDTQYF.

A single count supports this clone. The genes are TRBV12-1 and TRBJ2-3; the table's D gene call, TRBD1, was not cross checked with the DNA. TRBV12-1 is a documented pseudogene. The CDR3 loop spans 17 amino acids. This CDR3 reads CASSPRTGTSTTDTQYF. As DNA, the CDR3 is TGTGCCAGCAGCCCTAGGACAGGGACAAGCACCACAGATACGCAGTATTTT.

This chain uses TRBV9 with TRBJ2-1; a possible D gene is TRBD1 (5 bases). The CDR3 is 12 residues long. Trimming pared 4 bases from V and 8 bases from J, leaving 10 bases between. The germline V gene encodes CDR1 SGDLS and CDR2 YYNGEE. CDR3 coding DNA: TGTGCCAGCAGCTTGACAGTCGATGAGCAGTTCTTC. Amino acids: CASSLTVDEQFF.

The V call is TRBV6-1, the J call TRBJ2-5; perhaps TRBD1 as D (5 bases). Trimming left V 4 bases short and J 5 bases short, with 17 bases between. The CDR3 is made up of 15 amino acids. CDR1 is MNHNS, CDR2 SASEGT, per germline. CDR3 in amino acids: CASSGAQAGLETQYF. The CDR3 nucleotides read TGTGCCAGCAGTGGTGCCCAAGCAGGGCTGGAGACCCAGTACTTC.

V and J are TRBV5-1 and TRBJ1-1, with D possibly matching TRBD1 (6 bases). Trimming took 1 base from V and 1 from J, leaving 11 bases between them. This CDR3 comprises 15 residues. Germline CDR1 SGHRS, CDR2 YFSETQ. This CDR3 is CASSLMAGENTEAFF. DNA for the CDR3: TGCGCCAGCAGCTTGATGGCAGGGGAGAACACTGAAGCTTTCTTT.

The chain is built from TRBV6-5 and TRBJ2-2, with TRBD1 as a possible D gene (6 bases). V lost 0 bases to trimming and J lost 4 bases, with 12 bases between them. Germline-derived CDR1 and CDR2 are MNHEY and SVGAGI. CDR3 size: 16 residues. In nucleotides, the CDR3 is TGTGCCAGCAGTTACTCGAGAAGGGGGAGCACCGGGGAGCTGTTTTTT. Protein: CASSYSRRGSTGELFF.

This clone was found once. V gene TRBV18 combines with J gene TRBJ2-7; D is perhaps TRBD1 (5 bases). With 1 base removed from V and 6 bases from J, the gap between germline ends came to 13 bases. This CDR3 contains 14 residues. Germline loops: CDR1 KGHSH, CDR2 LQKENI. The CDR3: CASSPLQGSGEQYF. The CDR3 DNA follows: TGTGCCAGCTCACCACTGCAGGGTTCTGGCGAGCAGTACTTC.

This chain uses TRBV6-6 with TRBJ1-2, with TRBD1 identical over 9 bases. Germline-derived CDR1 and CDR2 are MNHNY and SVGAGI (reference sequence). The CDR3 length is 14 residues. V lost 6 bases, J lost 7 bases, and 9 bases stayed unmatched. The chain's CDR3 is CASRDRDREVGYTF. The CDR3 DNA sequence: TGTGCCAGCAGGGACCGGGACAGGGAGGTTGGCTACACCTTC.

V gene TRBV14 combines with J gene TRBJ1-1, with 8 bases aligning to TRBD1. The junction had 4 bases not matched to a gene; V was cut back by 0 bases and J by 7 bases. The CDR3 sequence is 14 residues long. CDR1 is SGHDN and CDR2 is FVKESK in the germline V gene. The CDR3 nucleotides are TGTGCCAGCAGCCAAGATCAGGGGGCTGGTGAAGCTTTCTTT. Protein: CASSQDQGAGEAFF.

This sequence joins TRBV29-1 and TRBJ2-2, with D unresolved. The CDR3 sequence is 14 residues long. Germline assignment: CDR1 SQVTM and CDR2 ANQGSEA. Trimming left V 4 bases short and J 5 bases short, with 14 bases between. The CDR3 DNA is TGCAGCGTTGTGGATGTCAGGATGACCGGGGAGCTGTTTTTT. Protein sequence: CSVVDVRMTGELFF.

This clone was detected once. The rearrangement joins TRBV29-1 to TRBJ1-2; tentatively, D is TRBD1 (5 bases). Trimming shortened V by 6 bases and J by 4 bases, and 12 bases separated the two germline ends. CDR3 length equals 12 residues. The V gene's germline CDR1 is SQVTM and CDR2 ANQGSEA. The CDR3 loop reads CSVLTDIYGYTF. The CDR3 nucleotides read TGCAGCGTACTGACAGACATCTATGGCTACACCTTC.

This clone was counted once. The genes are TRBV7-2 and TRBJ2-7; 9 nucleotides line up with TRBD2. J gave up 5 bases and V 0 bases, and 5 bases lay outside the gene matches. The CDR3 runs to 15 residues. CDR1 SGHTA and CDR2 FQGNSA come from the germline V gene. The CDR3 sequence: CASSLASGTSNEQYF. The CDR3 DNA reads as TGTGCCAGCAGCTTAGCGTCGGGGACTAGCAACGAGCAGTACTTC.

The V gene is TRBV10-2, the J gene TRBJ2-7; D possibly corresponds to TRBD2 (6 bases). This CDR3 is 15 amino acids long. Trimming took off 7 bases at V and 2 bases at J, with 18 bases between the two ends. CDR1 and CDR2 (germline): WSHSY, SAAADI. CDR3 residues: CASTPGLLTPYEQYF. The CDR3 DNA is TGCGCCAGCACCCCGGGACTCTTAACCCCCTACGAGCAGTACTTC.

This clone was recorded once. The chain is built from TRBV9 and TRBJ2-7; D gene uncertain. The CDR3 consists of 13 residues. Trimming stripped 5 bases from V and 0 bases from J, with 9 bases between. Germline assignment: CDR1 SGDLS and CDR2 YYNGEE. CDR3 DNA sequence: TGTGCCAGCAGTCAGACTTACTCCTACGAGCAGTACTTC. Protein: CASSQTYSYEQYF.

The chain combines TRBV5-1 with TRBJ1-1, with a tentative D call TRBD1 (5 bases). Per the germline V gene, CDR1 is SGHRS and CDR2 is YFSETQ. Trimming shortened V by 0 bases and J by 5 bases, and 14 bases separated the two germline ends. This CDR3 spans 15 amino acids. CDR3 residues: CASSLEIRGGTEAFF. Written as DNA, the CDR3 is TGCGCCAGCAGCTTGGAGATTAGGGGAGGGACTGAAGCTTTCTTT.

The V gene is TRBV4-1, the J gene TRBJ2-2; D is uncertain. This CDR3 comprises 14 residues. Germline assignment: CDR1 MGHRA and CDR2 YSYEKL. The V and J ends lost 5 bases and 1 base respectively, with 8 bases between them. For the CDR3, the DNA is TGCGCCAGCAGCTATACACGGAACACCGGGGAGCTGTTTTTT. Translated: CASSYTRNTGELFF.

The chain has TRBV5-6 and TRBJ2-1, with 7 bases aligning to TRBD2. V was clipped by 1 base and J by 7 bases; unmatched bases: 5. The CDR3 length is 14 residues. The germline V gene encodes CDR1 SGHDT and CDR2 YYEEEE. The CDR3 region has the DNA TGTGCCAGCAGCTTGACGGGAGGTGGGAATGAGCAGTTCTTC. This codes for CASSLTGGGNEQFF.